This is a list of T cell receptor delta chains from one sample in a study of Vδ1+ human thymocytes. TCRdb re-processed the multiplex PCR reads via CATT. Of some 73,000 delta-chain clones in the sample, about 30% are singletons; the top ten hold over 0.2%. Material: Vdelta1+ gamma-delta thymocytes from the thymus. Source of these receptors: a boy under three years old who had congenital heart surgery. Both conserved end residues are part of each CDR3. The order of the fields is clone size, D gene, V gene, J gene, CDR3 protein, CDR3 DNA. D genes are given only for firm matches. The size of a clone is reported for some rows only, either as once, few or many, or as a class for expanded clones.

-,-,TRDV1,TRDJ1,CALGELGTRTDKLIF,TGTGCTCTTGGGGAACTAGGGACTAGGACCGATAAACTCATCTTT
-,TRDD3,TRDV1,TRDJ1,CALGDPLGGYPYWGRQRDYTDKLIF,TGTGCTCTTGGGGACCCCTTAGGTGGCTACCCGTACTGGGGGAGACAGAGAGATTACACCGATAAACTCATCTTT
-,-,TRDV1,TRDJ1,CALGLSGTDKLIF,TGTGCTCTTGGGTTGTCAGGAACCGATAAACTCATCTTT
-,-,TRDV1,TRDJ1,CALGELYPYNPDKLIF,TGTGCTCTTGGGGAACTATACCCATATAACCCCGATAAACTCATCTTT
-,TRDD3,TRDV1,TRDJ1,CALGESPDPNDRPGDSHTDKLIF,TGTGCTCTTGGGGAATCTCCCGACCCGAATGACCGTCCGGGGGATTCCCACACCGATAAACTCATCTTT
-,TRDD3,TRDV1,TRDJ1,CALGGSPPELGDTQYTDKLIF,TGTGCTCTTGGGGGATCCCCCCCGGAGTTGGGGGATACGCAATACACCGATAAACTCATCTTT
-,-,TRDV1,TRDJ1,CALGSPDPPPIQYTDKLIF,TGTGCTCTTGGCTCGCCCGATCCCCCGCCGATACAGTACACCGATAAACTCATCTTT
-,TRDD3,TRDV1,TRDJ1,CALGELSWYWGPRKRCDKLIF,TGTGCTCTTGGGGAACTAAGTTGGTACTGGGGGCCACGAAAGAGGTGCGATAAACTCATCTTT
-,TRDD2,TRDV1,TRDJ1,CALGEGFLRPLFLNGTDKLIF,TGTGCTCTTGGGGAAGGTTTCCTACGGCCTCTGTTTTTGAATGGCACCGATAAACTCATCTTT
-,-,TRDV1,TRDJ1,CALGIRVDYTDKLIF,TGTGCTCTTGGGATTAGGGTGGATTACACCGATAAACTCATCTTT
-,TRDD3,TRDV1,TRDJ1,CALGELPGLGDTWTDKLIF,TGTGCTCTTGGGGAACTACCAGGACTGGGGGATACGTGGACCGATAAACTCATCTTT
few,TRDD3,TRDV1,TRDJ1,CALGELLLGGGYRVGTTDKLIF,TGTGCTCTTGGGGAACTTCTACTCGGTGGGGGATACCGGGTCGGCACCACCGATAAACTCATCTTT
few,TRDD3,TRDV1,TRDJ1,CALGELPAPKYWGIRADKLIF,TGTGCTCTTGGGGAACTCCCAGCCCCGAAGTACTGGGGGATACGCGCCGATAAACTCATCTTT
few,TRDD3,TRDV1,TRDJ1,CALGDFFPTGGPDTDKLIF,TGTGCTCTTGGGGACTTCTTCCCGACTGGGGGACCCGACACCGATAAACTCATCTTT
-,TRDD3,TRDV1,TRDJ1,CALGAHLPSFQAHITGGYLYTDKLIF,TGTGCTCTTGGGGCGCACCTACCTTCCTTCCAAGCCCACATTACTGGGGGATACCTGTACACCGATAAACTCATCTTT
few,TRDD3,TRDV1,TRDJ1,CALGARPFLAHYWGIRSDKLIF,TGTGCTCTTGGGGCCAGACCCTTCCTAGCCCACTACTGGGGGATACGATCCGATAAACTCATCTTT
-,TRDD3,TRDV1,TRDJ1,CALGLPSTGGLYTDKLIF,TGTGCTCTTGGGCTTCCAAGTACTGGGGGATTGTACACCGATAAACTCATCTTT
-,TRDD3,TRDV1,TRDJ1,CALGDSFPFHWGIRESWGKLIF,TGTGCTCTTGGGGACTCGTTCCCTTTCCACTGGGGGATACGCGAATCGTGGGGTAAACTCATCTTT
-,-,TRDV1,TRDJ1,CALGELVWIDRGLIF,TGTGCTCTTGGGGAACTGGTATGGATAGACAGAGGGCTCATCTTT
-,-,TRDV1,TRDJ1,CALGEQSYTDKLIF,TGTGCTCTTGGGGAACAATCTTACACCGATAAACTCATCTTT
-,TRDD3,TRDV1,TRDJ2,CALGERMGPVTGGPTAQLFF,TGTGCTCTTGGGGAAAGGATGGGTCCTGTTACTGGGGGACCGACAGCACAACTCTTCTTT
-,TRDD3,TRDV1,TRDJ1,CALGELPLLLGDTVCNKLIF,TGTGCTCTTGGGGAACTCCCCCTCCTACTGGGGGATACTGTATGTAATAAACTCATCTTT
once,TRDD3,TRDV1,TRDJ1,CALGACTGGTGCTDKLIF,TGTGCTCTTGGGGCTTGTACTGGGGGAACGGGGTGCACCGATAAACTCATCTTT
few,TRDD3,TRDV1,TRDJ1,CALELRLGDYTDKLIF,TGTGCTCTTGAGTTACGACTGGGGGATTACACCGATAAACTCATCTTT
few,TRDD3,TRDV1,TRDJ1,CALGEPDAGYLLYTDKLIF,TGTGCTCTTGGGGAACCCGACGCGGGATACCTTCTGTACACCGATAAACTCATCTTT
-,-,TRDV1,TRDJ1,CALGEAPGVRGVNTDKLIF,TGTGCTCTTGGGGAGGCCCCTGGGGTACGGGGGGTGAACACCGATAAACTCATCTTT
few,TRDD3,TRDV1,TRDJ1,CALGELAYWGMLYTDKLIF,TGTGCTCTTGGGGAACTCGCCTACTGGGGGATGTTGTACACCGATAAACTCATCTTT